Sequencing of this T cell receptor beta chain was carried out in a study of blood T cells in healthy people across ages. The study, taken as a whole, reports: The CMV status of each donor remained undetermined, and this could have confounded shifts in expanded clonotypes.

Total RNA extracted from each sample amounted to at least 5.5 micrograms. Sample-barcoded 5' priming and a J-beta primer mix drove a second PCR of 7 to 11 cycles. Every single cDNA molecule received a tag from a template-switch adaptor with 12 random nucleotides. From the 5' RACE reads, TCRdb called clonotypes with MiXCR, one entry per CDR3 protein. The sample lists 1.5 million to 2 million distinct CDR3 sequences, over 25% occurring once. Turning to this clonotype: What it recognizes is unknown.

From germline, CDR1 is SQVTM and CDR2 ANQGSEA. The length of the CDR3 is 12 residues. The V gene lost 5 bases and the J gene lost 7 bases, with 11 bases spanning the gap. This sequence was found in a woman between 25 and 40 years old in good health. This chain joins TRBV29-1 and TRBJ2-2; a weak D match, TRBD1 (5 bases). Sequenced: blood. The CDR3: CSVQGPIGELFF. CDR3 bases: TGCAGCGTTCAGGGCCCCATCGGGGAGCTGTTTTTT.